A selection of T cell receptor beta chains follows, all from one sample in a study of T-cell memory formation after mild COVID-19. TCRdb processed the 5' RACE reads anew with MiXCR; each CDR3 protein has one entry. The top ten clones hold around 12% of a sample with more than 450,000 distinct CDR3 sequences, about a sixth of them seen once. The sequenced sample consisted of PBMCs or a T cell subset sorted from them (not recorded which). The receptors here all came from an adult woman who had mild COVID-19 (a few samples of this study predate the infection). Cell type and time point are not known. Both conserved end residues are part of each CDR3. D genes are given only for firm matches. Clone size is shown for a subset of rows, as once, few, many or a class of expanded clone.

len	d_gene	j_gene	v_gene	abundance	CDR3nt	CDR3aa
15	.	TRBJ1-5	TRBV3-1	.	TGTGCCAGCAGCCAAGATACCGGGAGCAATCAGCCCCAGCATTTT	CASSQDTGSNQPQHF
15	.	TRBJ2-1	TRBV30	.	TGTGCCTGGAGCGGGAGTCGGGCCCCCTACAATGAGCAGTTCTTC	CAWSGSRAPYNEQFF
16	.	TRBJ1-3	TRBV7-9	.	TGTGCCAGCAGCTTTTTAGACAGCCTCTCTGGAAACACCATATATTTT	CASSFLDSLSGNTIYF
15	.	TRBJ2-3	TRBV24-1	.	TGTGCCACCAGTGATCTGAAGACTCGCACAGATACGCAGTATTTT	CATSDLKTRTDTQYF
13	.	TRBJ1-2	TRBV7-2	.	TGTGCCAGCAGCTCCTTCAGGGGCACGGGCTACACCTTC	CASSSFRGTGYTF
12	.	TRBJ2-3	TRBV3-1	many	TGTGCCAGCAGCCGAACTACAGATACGCAGTATTTT	CASSRTTDTQYF
13	.	TRBJ2-2	TRBV29-1	.	TGCAGCGCTTTTAGGGCGGACACCGGGGAGCTGTTTTTT	CSAFRADTGELFF
15	TRBD2	TRBJ2-7	TRBV11-3	.	TGTGCCAGCAGCTTATTCGGCGGGAGTTTCGACGAGCAGTACTTC	CASSLFGGSFDEQYF
14	.	TRBJ2-1	TRBV12-3/TRBV12-4	.	TGTGCCAGCAGCACGGGGGAGTCGTACAATGAGCAGTTCTTC	CASSTGESYNEQFF
14	.	TRBJ1-1	TRBV30	.	TGTGCCTGGAGTCGCCGTCGGTTCAACACTGAAGCTTTCTTT	CAWSRRRFNTEAFF
11	.	TRBJ2-1	TRBV6-6	.	TGTGCCATTAGTTCCTACAATGAGCAGTTCTTC	CAISSYNEQFF
15	TRBD2	TRBJ2-3	TRBV11-3	once	TGTGCCAGCACCCGTGGGACTAGCGTCACAGATACGCAGTATTTT	CASTRGTSVTDTQYF
15	TRBD1	TRBJ2-3	TRBV7-8	few	TGTGCCAGCAGCTCCCGGGACAGGGGATCAGATACGCAGTATTTT	CASSSRDRGSDTQYF
11	.	TRBJ2-7	TRBV7-9	many	TGTGCCAGCAGCTTAAGCGACGAGCAGTACTTC	CASSLSDEQYF
13	TRBD1	TRBJ2-7	TRBV5-1	.	TGCGACAGCAGCTTGGACAGGTCCTACGAGCAGTACTTC	CDSSLDRSYEQYF
15	TRBD2	TRBJ2-1	TRBV6-6	.	TGTGCCAGCAGTTCGGGACTAGCGCGCTTAGACGAGCAGTTCTTC	CASSSGLARLDEQFF
10	.	TRBJ1-4	TRBV30	.	TGTGCCTGGGAAAGAGGGGCTCTGTTTTTT	CAWERGALFF
13	.	TRBJ2-3	TRBV29-1	few	TGCAGCACTAACGACCAAAGCACAGATACGCAGTATTTT	CSTNDQSTDTQYF
15	.	TRBJ1-4	TRBV7-9	.	TGTGCCAGCAGCTGGACCGCAGCAACTAATGAAAAACTGTTTTTT	CASSWTAATNEKLFF
13	TRBD1	TRBJ2-7	TRBV29-1	few	TGCAGCGCCTGGACAGGGGGATTGGGCGAGCAGTACTTC	CSAWTGGLGEQYF
17	TRBD2	TRBJ2-1	TRBV9	many	TGTGCCAGCAGCGTAGGAGCCGGGGCTAGCGGGAGTGATGAGCAGTTCTTC	CASSVGAGASGSDEQFF
14	.	TRBJ2-7	TRBV20-1	few	TGCAGTGCCACGGACGAGGGTGTGACCTACGAGCAGTACTTC	CSATDEGVTYEQYF
12	.	TRBJ2-7	TRBV6-5	.	TGTGCCAGCAGAACCGGGACGTTCGAGCAGTACTTC	CASRTGTFEQYF
16	TRBD2	TRBJ2-3	TRBV24-1	few	TGTGCCACCAGTGATTATGGGGGGGGACGCACAGATACGCAGTATTTT	CATSDYGGGRTDTQYF
19	TRBD1	TRBJ2-6	TRBV6-5	.	TGTGCCAGCAGTTACCAGCCTTTGGGGACAGGGCACGGGGCCAACGTCCTGACTTTC	CASSYQPLGTGHGANVLTF
20	.	TRBJ1-3	TRBV4-3	many	TGCGCCAGCAGCCAAGTGCCCCCGTCGCGGTCAGACGTCTCTGGAAACACCATATATTTT	CASSQVPPSRSDVSGNTIYF
16	TRBD2	TRBJ2-1	TRBV7-6	.	TGTGCCAGCAGCTTAATTTCTAGCGGGAGGGCCGATGAGCAGTTCTTC	CASSLISSGRADEQFF
14	TRBD1	TRBJ1-1	TRBV12-3/TRBV12-4	few	TGTGCCAGCAGTCTTGGACAGGGCAGATCTGAAGCTTTCTTT	CASSLGQGRSEAFF
13	TRBD1	TRBJ1-1	TRBV7-2	.	TGTGCCAGCAGCCCCGGGACAGTCTCTGAAGCTTTCTTT	CASSPGTVSEAFF
11	.	TRBJ2-1	TRBV9	many	TGTGCCAGCAGCGTCTCCAATGAGCAGTTCTTC	CASSVSNEQFF
15	TRBD2	TRBJ2-1	TRBV10-3	few	TGTGCCATCAGTGGAACTAGCGGAAACTACAATGAGCAGTTCTTC	CAISGTSGNYNEQFF
14	.	TRBJ2-5	TRBV7-6	few	TGTGCCAGCAGCGCGAGGGCGGGCCAAGAGACCCAGTACTTC	CASSARAGQETQYF
15	.	TRBJ2-2	TRBV23-1	.	TGCGCCAGCGCTCGGCAGGGCCCGAACACCGGGGAGCTGTTTTTT	CASARQGPNTGELFF
15	TRBD1	TRBJ1-5	TRBV6-2/TRBV6-3	.	TGTGCCAGCAGGACAGGGCCTGCAGGGGGTCAGCCCCAGCATTTT	CASRTGPAGGQPQHF
10	.	TRBJ1-2	TRBV20-1	few	TGCAGTGTGGGAGCCTATGGCTACACCTTC	CSVGAYGYTF
15	.	TRBJ2-7	TRBV7-9	few	TGTGCCAGCAGCTTCCCACAGGGAAGGGACTACGAGCAGTACTTC	CASSFPQGRDYEQYF
15	TRBD2	TRBJ2-5	TRBV4-2	.	TGTGCCAGCAGCCAAGAGGGACTAGCCCAAGAGACCCAGTACTTC	CASSQEGLAQETQYF